These 9 T cell receptor beta chains were sequenced from one sample in a study of blood T cell repertoires in COVID-19 (dated by TCRdb to 2018 to 2020). Libraries were built with the immunoSEQ multiplex PCR assay. TCRdb provides this immuneACCESS table in a form limited to in-frame rearrangements. Some clones are lacking; in checked studies, under half of them reflect an unresolved V gene, and why the rest are absent is not known. The sample profile shows more than 200,000 clones; around 86% of them were found once. The ten largest account for approximately 10% of the sample. The sequenced sample consisted of peripheral blood. The receptors stem from a man between 50 and 59 years old with COVID-19, enrolled during active disease.

V and J are TRBV25-1 and TRBJ2-3, with 9 bases identical to TRBD1. V lost 5 bases and J lost 6; bases outside the gene matches: 12. CDR3 length equals 16 residues. Germline CDR1 and CDR2: MGHDK and SYGVNS. CDR3 DNA sequence: TGTGCCAGCAGTCTACCTGGGACAGGGAGGTTGGATACGCAGTATTTT. Its translation is CASSLPGTGRLDTQYF.

This clone occurred once. The chain uses TRBV28 and TRBJ2-3; perhaps TRBD2 as D (5 bases). Germline lookup yields CDR1 MDHEN and CDR2 SYDVKM. Deletions cut 3 bases from V and 4 bases from J, with 14 bases between. CDR3 length: 15 residues. CDR3 coding DNA: TGTGCCAGCAGTTTTAGCGCCCCGAGCGCAGATACGCAGTATTTT. Translating gives CASSFSAPSADTQYF. The full variable domain, its missing parts supplied by reference TRBV28 and TRBJ2-3, is DVKVTQSSRYLVKRTGEKVFLECVQDMDHENMFWYRQDPGLGLRLIYFSYDVKMKEKGDIPEGYSVSREKKERFSLILESASTNQTSMYLCASSFSAPSADTQYFGPGTRLTVL.

The chain links TRBV19 to TRBJ2-3; 8 bases map to TRBD2. Germline assignment: CDR1 LNHDA and CDR2 SQIVND (reference sequence). V dropped 7 bases and J dropped 2; count of bases not matched to a gene: 11. The CDR3 totals 16 residues. CDR3 in DNA: TGTGCCAGTACCCCTTCGGGAGGGGCCTCCACAGATACGCAGTATTTT. This sequence encodes CASTPSGGASTDTQYF.

The chain has TRBV5-1 and TRBJ1-6; 8 bases are a match to TRBD1. Germline V gene data show CDR1 as SGHRS and CDR2 as YFSETQ. With 3 bases clipped from V and 8 bases from J, the junction kept 7 bases outside the gene matches. This CDR3 region has 15 residues. CDR3 DNA sequence: TGCGCCAGCAGCTGGGACGACAGGGGTTATTCACCCCTCCACTTT. Its protein is CASSWDDRGYSPLHF.

CDR3 nucleotides: TGTGCCAGCTCGCAACAGGGGTCGGGGAATGAGCAGTTCTTC. This sequence encodes CASSQQGSGNEQFF. J is TRBJ2-1 and V is TRBV18, with 7 bases identical to TRBD1. The CDR3 has 14 residues. J gave up 7 bases and V 6 bases, and 9 bases lay outside the gene matches. CDR1 KGHSH and CDR2 LQKENI come from the germline V gene.

The genes are TRBV7-3 and TRBJ2-6; D remains ambiguous. Trimming left V 6 bases short and J 0 bases short, with 3 bases between. Germline V gene data show CDR1 as SGHTA and CDR2 as FQGTGA. This CDR3 spans 13 amino acids. The CDR3 DNA follows: TGTGCCAGCAGATACTCTGGGGCCAACGTCCTGACTTTC. It codes for CASRYSGANVLTF. The full variable domain, with the rest looked up from reference TRBV7-3 and TRBJ2-6, is GAGVSQTPSNKVTEKGKYVELRCDPISGHTALYWYRQSLGQGPEFLIYFQGTGAADDSGLPNDRFFAVRPEGSVSTLKIQRTERGDSAVYLCASRYSGANVLTFGAGSRLTVL.

The gene calls are TRBV5-5 and TRBJ2-7; D perhaps matches TRBD2 (6 bases). V shed 4 bases and J shed 4 bases, with 18 bases lying between them. The CDR3 has 15 amino acids. Germline values: CDR1 SGHKS, CDR2 YYEKEE (reference sequence). CDR3 nucleotides: TGTGCCAGCAGCCCCATCACGGGAGCTCGGTACGAGCAGTACTTC. Translation: CASSPITGARYEQYF.

Details on this clone: Other DNA sequences in the sample encode the same CDR3. CDR3 amino acids: CASSLTGQGTDTQYF. The CDR3 DNA sequence: TGTGCCAGCAGCTTAACGGGACAGGGCACAGATACGCAGTATTTT. This chain links TRBV7-3 with TRBJ2-3; TRBD1 agrees at 8 bases. Trimming cost V 0 bases and J 1 base; bases outside gene matches: 0. The CDR3 length is 15 residues. The germline V gene encodes CDR1 SGHTA and CDR2 FQGTGA.

V is TRBV29-1 and J is TRBJ1-2; D might be TRBD1 (6 bases). Trimming stripped 5 bases from V and 4 bases from J, with 11 bases between. The length of the CDR3 is 12 residues. CDR1 and CDR2 from the germline V gene are SQVTM and ANQGSEA. CDR3 in DNA: TGCAGCGTTCGGGCAGGGGTCTATGGCTACACCTTC. This gives the protein CSVRAGVYGYTF.